The source of this TCR beta chain is a study of cytomegalovirus exposure and HLA in healthy donors. Study background: The 95 to 150 validation repertoires and the roughly 700 first-cohort repertoires shared a platform, a later analysis reported.

The data were produced by immunoSEQ multiplex PCR, yet TCRdb's version contains in-frame clones alone and is incomplete. The sample includes 300,000 or so clones, over 75% of them seen just once. Details on this clone: No antigen is known for it.

The donors were part of the roughly 120-subject validation cohort, which stood apart from the roughly 670-subject first cohort. The study's findings and limits: Most TCR sequences were seen very rarely across donors, but some public TCRs occurred in many. According to a subsequent analysis, TCR clusters from the first cohort were inclined to appear together in the 120 validation repertoires.

The CDR3 has 13 amino acids. The germline gives CDR1 MNHEY, CDR2 SMNVEV (reference sequence). The germline V and J ends were trimmed by 2 bases and 1 base, with 6 bases remaining between them. This receptor was obtained from a man aged 25 to 45 in good health and CMV-seronegative. The sequenced sample was PBMCs. The chain couples TRBV27 to TRBJ2-7, with a weak D call TRBD1 (5 bases). The CDR3: CASSLGASYEQYF. As DNA, the CDR3 is TGTGCCAGCAGTTTAGGGGCGTCCTACGAGCAGTACTTC.